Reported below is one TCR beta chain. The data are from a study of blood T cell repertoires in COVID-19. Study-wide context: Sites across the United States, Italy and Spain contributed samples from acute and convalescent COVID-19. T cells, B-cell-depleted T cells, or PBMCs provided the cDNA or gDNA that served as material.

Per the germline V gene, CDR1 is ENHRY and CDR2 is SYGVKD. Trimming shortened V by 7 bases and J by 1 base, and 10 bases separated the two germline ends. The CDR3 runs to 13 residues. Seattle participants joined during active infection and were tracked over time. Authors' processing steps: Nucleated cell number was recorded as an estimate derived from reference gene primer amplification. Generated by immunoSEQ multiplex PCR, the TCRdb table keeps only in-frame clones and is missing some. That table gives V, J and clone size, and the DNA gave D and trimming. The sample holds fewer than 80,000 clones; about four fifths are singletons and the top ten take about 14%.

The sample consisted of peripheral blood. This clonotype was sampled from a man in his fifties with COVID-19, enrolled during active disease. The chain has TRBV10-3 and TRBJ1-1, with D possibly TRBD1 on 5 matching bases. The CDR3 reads CAITPGQNTEAFF. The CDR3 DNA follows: TGTGCCATCACCCCAGGACAGAACACTGAAGCTTTCTTT.